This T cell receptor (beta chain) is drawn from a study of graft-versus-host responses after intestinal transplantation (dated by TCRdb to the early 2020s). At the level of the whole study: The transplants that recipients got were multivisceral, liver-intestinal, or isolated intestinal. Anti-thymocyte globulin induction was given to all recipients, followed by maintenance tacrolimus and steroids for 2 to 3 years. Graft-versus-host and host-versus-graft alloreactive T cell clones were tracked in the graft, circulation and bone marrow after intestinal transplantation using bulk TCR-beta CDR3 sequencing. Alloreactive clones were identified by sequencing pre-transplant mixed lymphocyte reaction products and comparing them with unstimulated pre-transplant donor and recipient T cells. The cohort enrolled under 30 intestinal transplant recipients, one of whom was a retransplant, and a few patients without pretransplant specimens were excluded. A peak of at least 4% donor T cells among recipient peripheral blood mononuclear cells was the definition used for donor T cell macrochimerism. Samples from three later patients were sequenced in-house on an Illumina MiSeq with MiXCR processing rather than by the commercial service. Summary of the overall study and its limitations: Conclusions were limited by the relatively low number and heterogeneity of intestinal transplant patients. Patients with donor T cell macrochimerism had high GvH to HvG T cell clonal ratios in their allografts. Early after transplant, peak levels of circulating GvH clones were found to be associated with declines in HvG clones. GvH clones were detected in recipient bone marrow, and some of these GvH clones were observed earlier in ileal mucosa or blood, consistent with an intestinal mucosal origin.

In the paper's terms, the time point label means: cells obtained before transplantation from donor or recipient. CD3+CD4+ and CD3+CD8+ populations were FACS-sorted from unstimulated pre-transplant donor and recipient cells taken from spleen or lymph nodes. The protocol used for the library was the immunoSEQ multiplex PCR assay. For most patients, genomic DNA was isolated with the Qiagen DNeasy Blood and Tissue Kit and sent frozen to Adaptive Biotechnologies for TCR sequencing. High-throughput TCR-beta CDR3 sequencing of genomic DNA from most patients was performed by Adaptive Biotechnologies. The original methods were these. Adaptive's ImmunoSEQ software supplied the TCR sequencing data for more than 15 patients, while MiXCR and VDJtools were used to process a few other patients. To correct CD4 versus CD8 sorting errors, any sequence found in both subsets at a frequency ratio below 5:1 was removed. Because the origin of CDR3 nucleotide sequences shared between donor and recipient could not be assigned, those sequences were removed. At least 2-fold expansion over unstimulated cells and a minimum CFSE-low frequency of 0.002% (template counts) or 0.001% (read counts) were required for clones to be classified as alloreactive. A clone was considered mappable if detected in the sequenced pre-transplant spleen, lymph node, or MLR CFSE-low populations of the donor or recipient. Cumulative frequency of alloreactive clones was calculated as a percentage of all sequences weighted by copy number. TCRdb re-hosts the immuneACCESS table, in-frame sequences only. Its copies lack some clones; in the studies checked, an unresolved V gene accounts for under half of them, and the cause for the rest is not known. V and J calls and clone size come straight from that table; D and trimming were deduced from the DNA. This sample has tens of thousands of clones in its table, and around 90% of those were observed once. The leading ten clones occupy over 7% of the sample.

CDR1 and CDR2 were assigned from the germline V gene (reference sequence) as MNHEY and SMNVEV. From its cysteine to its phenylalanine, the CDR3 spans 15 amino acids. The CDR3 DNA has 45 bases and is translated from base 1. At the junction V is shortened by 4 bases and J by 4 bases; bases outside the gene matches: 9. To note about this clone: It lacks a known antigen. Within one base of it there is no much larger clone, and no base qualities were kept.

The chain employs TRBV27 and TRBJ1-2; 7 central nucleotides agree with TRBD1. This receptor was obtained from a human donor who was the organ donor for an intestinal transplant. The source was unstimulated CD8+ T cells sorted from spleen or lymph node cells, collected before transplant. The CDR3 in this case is CASSSGTAGSYGYTF. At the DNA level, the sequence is TGTGCCAGCAGTTCCGGGACAGCTGGCAGCTATGGCTACACCTTC.